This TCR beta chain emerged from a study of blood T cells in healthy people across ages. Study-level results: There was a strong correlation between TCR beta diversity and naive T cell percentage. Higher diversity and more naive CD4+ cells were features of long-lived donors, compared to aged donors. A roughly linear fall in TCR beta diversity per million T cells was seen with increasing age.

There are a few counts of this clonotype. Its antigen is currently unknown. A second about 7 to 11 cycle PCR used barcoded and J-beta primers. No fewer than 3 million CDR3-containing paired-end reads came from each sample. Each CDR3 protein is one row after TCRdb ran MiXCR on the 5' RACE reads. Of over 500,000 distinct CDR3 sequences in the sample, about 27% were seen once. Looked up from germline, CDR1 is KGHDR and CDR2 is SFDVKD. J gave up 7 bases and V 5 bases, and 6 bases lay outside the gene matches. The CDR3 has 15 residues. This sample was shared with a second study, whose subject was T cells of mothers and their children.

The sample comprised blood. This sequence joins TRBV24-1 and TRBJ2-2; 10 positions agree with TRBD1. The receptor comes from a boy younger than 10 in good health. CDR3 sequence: CATSGSTGGNGELFF. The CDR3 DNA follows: TGTGCCACCAGTGGTTCGACAGGGGGCAACGGGGAGCTGTTTTTT.